This T cell receptor (beta chain) was captured in a study of T cell responses to AZD1222 COVID-19 vaccine. Study information: It was second doses at about 4 or about 12 weeks that were pooled.

The table came from immunoSEQ multiplex PCR; TCRdb's copy has only in-frame clones and leaves some out. The sample yields some 130,000 clones, 75% to 95% seen once. The CDR3 consists of 16 residues. Trimming pared 1 base from V and 7 bases from J, leaving 18 bases between. Germline V gives CDR1 SGHRS, CDR2 YFSETQ. General observations from the study: AZD1222 recipients seropositive at baseline numbered only six or seven. Nearly half of spike-specific TCRs reportedly go after variant regions that carry no mutations.

A note on this clone: What it binds is unknown.

The starting material was peripheral blood, obtained on day 0 of AZD1222 vaccination. This receptor was identified in an adult in good health. The V gene is TRBV5-1, the J gene TRBJ2-1, with D perhaps being TRBD1 or TRBD2 (6 bases each). This CDR3 reads CASSLWPGASVNEQFF. Written as DNA, the CDR3 is TGCGCCAGCAGCTTGTGGCCGGGGGCTAGTGTGAATGAGCAGTTCTTC. Filled out from reference TRBV5-1 and TRBJ2-1, the complete variable domain reads KAGVTQTPRYLIKTRGQQVTLSCSPISGHRSVSWYQQTPGQGLQFLFEYFSETQRNKGNFPGRFSGRQFSNSRSEMNVSTLELGDSALYLCASSLWPGASVNEQFFGPGTRLTVL.